The rows below give T cell receptor beta chains drawn from one sample of a study of post-analysis software for immune sequencing data. Each CDR3 protein is one row after TCRdb ran MiXCR on the PCR reads. The data show over 700,000 distinct CDR3 sequences, 25% to 30% seen once. The specimen sequenced was blood. These receptors came from a girl aged 10 to 17 with multiple sclerosis. Each CDR3 is given with its conserved first and last residue. Fields, in order: clone size, D gene, J gene, V gene, CDR3 protein, CDR3 DNA. D genes are given only for firm matches. Clone size is not always given. Where it is, it says once, few, many or a class for expanded clones.

many	TRBD2	TRBJ2-5	TRBV29-1	CSVRRGLALQETQYF	TGCAGCGTCCGGCGAGGACTAGCGCTTCAAGAGACCCAGTACTTC
.	.	TRBJ1-5	TRBV6-4	CASSEEEGSGQPQHF	TGTGCCAGCAGTGAGGAGGAGGGGTCAGGTCAGCCCCAGCATTTT
few	TRBD2	TRBJ2-1	TRBV12-3/TRBV12-4	CASRKLAGGLYNEQFF	TGTGCCAGCAGGAAACTAGCGGGGGGCCTCTACAATGAGCAGTTCTTC
.	.	TRBJ1-3	TRBV20-1	CSASQQEITGNTIYF	TGCAGTGCTTCTCAACAGGAGATTACTGGAAACACCATATATTTT
.	.	TRBJ2-3	TRBV10-3	CAISFGTPGGADTQYF	TGTGCCATCAGCTTTGGGACTCCCGGGGGAGCAGATACGCAGTATTTT
many	TRBD1	TRBJ2-1	TRBV7-9	CASSSPGQGYNEQFF	TGTGCCAGCAGCTCCCCGGGACAGGGCTACAATGAGCAGTTCTTC
few	.	TRBJ1-1	TRBV7-9	CASSAGGAEAFF	TGTGCCAGCAGCGCGGGGGGGGCTGAAGCTTTCTTT
.	TRBD2	TRBJ2-7	TRBV28	CASRLWGGSYEQYF	TGTGCCAGCAGGTTGTGGGGGGGGTCCTACGAGCAGTACTTC
.	.	TRBJ1-2	TRBV24-1	CATSLNRDPVDYGYTF	TGTGCCACCAGTCTAAACCGCGATCCCGTGGACTATGGCTACACCTTC
.	.	TRBJ2-7	TRBV20-1	CSALAENSYNEQYF	TGCAGTGCTTTAGCGGAGAACTCCTACAATGAGCAGTACTTC
.	.	TRBJ1-4	TRBV5-1	CASSFERAGTNEKLFF	TGCGCCAGTAGCTTCGAGAGAGCTGGGACTAATGAAAAACTGTTTTTT
many	.	TRBJ2-1	TRBV6-4	CASSDVGNEQFF	TGTGCCAGCAGTGACGTTGGCAATGAGCAGTTCTTC
.	.	TRBJ2-5	TRBV5-1	CASSFDIQETQYF	TGCGCCAGCAGCTTTGACATTCAAGAGACCCAGTACTTC
.	TRBD2	TRBJ2-1	TRBV27	CAPAVCGRKSEQFF	TGTGCCCCTGCGGTTTGCGGGAGGAAGAGTGAGCAGTTCTTC
.	.	TRBJ2-1	TRBV7-2	CASSLFTQDEQFF	TGTGCCAGCAGCTTATTCACCCAGGATGAGCAGTTCTTC
few	.	TRBJ2-5	TRBV4-1	CASSQDVIGRPGETQYF	TGCGCCAGCAGCCAAGATGTAATAGGTCGTCCGGGAGAGACCCAGTACTTC
.	TRBD2	TRBJ2-1	TRBV5-1	CASSPSFATSGRANEQFF	TGCGCCAGCAGCCCAAGCTTCGCGACTAGCGGGAGAGCCAATGAGCAGTTCTTC
few	TRBD1	TRBJ2-5	TRBV12-3/TRBV12-4	CASSINRGRETQYF	TGTGCCAGCAGTATTAACAGGGGACGAGAGACCCAGTACTTC
.	.	TRBJ2-1	TRBV11-2	CASSLGLNPHYNEQFF	TGTGCCAGCAGCTTAGGACTAAACCCTCACTACAATGAGCAGTTCTTC
.	.	TRBJ1-3	TRBV7-9	CASSGTGHSGNTIYF	TGTGCCAGCAGCGGAACAGGCCACTCTGGAAACACCATATATTTT
.	.	TRBJ2-7	TRBV10-3	CAISAGEQYF	TGTGCCATCAGTGCGGGGGAGCAGTACTTC
few	TRBD2	TRBJ2-5	TRBV29-1	CSVGGSGGTQYF	TGCAGCGTTGGCGGGAGCGGGGGGACCCAGTACTTC
few	.	TRBJ2-3	TRBV10-3	CAITETAGADTQYF	TGTGCCATCACCGAGACAGCTGGGGCAGATACGCAGTATTTT
.	.	TRBJ2-1	TRBV20-1	CSARNSGNSYNEQFF	TGCAGTGCTAGGAATAGCGGAAACTCCTACAATGAGCAGTTCTTC
.	TRBD2	TRBJ2-5	TRBV6-1	CASSRGLAGGPQETQYF	TGCGCCAGCAGCCGAGGACTAGCGGGGGGACCGCAAGAGACCCAGTACTTC
.	.	TRBJ1-2	TRBV27	CASSHHRGQRPGYIF	TGTGCCAGCAGTCACCACCGAGGACAAAGGCCGGGCTACATCTTC
.	.	TRBJ2-5	TRBV24-1	CATSAIVGGRIETQYF	TGTGCCACCAGTGCCATAGTGGGGGGCAGGATAGAGACCCAGTACTTC
.	TRBD1	TRBJ2-3	TRBV27	CASSGTGANTQYF	TGTGCCAGCAGTGGTACAGGGGCTAATACGCAGTATTTT
few	TRBD2	TRBJ2-1	TRBV20-1	CSARDRLAGVDEQFF	TGCAGTGCTAGAGATCGACTAGCGGGGGTGGATGAGCAGTTCTTC
few	.	TRBJ2-3	TRBV5-1	CASAGGISTDTQYF	TGCGCCAGCGCGGGCGGGATTAGCACAGATACGCAGTATTTT
few	.	TRBJ2-7	TRBV11-3	CASSLDTGDEQYF	TGTGCCAGCAGCTTAGATACCGGGGACGAGCAGTACTTC
.	.	TRBJ1-1	TRBV7-2	CASRRNQGSTEAFF	TGTGCCAGCCGGAGAAACCAGGGTTCCACTGAAGCTTTCTTT
many	.	TRBJ2-3	TRBV12-5	CASGLDGVYTDTQYF	TGTGCTAGTGGTTTGGACGGGGTATACACAGATACGCAGTATTTT
.	TRBD1	TRBJ1-5	TRBV2	CASSEERQGSQPQHF	TGTGCCAGCAGTGAAGAGAGACAGGGCAGTCAGCCCCAGCATTTT
.	.	TRBJ2-1	TRBV7-9	CASSTARGSANEQFF	TGTGCCAGCAGCACTGCGAGGGGGAGTGCCAATGAGCAGTTCTTC
.	TRBD2	TRBJ2-5	TRBV7-2	CASSLTGLAGKETQYF	TGTGCCAGCAGCTTAACCGGACTAGCGGGAAAAGAGACCCAGTACTTC
.	.	TRBJ2-5	TRBV11-2	CASTPNSQETQYF	TGTGCCAGCACGCCTAACTCCCAAGAGACCCAGTACTTC
.	.	TRBJ2-7	TRBV6-2/TRBV6-3	CASNHPGRAFNEQYF	TGTGCCAGCAACCACCCGGGACGAGCCTTTAACGAGCAGTACTTC